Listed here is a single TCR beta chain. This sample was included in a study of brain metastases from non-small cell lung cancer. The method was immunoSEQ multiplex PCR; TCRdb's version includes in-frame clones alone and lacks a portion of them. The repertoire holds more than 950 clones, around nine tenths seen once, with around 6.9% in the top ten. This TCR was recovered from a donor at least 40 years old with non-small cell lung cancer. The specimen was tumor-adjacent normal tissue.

The chain's CDR3 is CASSSPTGGNTEAFF. CDR3 sequence (DNA): TGTGCCAGCAGTTCCCCGACAGGGGGCAACACTGAAGCTTTCTTT. V is TRBV6-5 and J is TRBJ1-1; 10 nucleotides match TRBD1. The J segment lost 2 bases and the V segment lost 4 bases, leaving 4 bases of the junction unmatched. CDR1 and CDR2 (germline): MNHEY, SVGAGI. CDR3 length: 15 amino acids.